The clone carrying this T cell receptor (beta chain) came up a few times. These data come from a study of regulatory T cells in long-lasting Graves disease. V shed 5 bases and J 4 bases; nucleotides not matched to a gene: 6. The germline CDR1 and CDR2 sequences are SGHTA and FQGNSA. The CDR3 loop spans 15 amino acids. Arm-PCR of CDR3 regions with iRepertoire HTBI primers generated TCR beta libraries. TCRdb passed the multiplex PCR reads through MiXCR, listing each CDR3 protein once. The sample holds over 450,000 distinct CDR3 sequences, about 22% seen once. Time point reported: persistent/refractory GD, antithyroid drugs over 5 years with positive TRAb. Following extraction of RNA from PBMCs, that RNA was used to make the TCR library.

Specimen: peripheral blood mononuclear cells (PBMCs), collected when the disease was refractory, from a patient treated with antithyroid drugs. The origin of this receptor is a female donor with Graves disease. The rearrangement joins TRBV7-2 to TRBJ1-2; 11 nucleotides agree with TRBD1. The CDR3 loop is CASSTWDRGAYGYTF. The DNA of the CDR3 is TGTGCCAGCAGCACTTGGGACAGGGGGGCCTATGGCTACACCTTC.